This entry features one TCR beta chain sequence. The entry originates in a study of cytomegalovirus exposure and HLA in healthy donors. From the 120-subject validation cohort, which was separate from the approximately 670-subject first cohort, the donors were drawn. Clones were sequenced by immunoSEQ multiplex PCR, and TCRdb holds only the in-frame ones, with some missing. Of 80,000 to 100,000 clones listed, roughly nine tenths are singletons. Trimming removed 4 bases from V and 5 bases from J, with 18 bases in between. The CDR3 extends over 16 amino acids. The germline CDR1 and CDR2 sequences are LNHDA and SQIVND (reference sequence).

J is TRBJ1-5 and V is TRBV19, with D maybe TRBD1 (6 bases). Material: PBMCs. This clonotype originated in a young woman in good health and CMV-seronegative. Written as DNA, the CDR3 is TGTGCCAGTAGTACCCAGGGGCGAGGGCTCTATCAGCCCCAGCATTTT. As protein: CASSTQGRGLYQPQHF.